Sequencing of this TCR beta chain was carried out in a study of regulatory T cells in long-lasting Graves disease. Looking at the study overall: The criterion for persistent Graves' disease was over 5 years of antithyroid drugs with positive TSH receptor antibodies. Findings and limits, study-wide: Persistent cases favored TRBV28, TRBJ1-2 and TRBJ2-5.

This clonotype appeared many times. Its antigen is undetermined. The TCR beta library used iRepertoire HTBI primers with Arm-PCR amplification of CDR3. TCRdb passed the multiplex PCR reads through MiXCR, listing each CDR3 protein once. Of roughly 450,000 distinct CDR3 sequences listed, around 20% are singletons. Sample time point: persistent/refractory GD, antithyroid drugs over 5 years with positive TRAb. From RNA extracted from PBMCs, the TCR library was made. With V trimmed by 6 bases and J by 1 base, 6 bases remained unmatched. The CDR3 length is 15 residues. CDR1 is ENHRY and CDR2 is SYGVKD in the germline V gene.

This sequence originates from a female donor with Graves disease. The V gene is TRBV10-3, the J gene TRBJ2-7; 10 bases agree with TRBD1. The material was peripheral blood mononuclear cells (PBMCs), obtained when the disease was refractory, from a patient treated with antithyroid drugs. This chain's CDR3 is CAIRTGQGGSYEQYF. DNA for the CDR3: TGTGCCATCAGAACAGGACAGGGGGGATCCTACGAGCAGTACTTC.